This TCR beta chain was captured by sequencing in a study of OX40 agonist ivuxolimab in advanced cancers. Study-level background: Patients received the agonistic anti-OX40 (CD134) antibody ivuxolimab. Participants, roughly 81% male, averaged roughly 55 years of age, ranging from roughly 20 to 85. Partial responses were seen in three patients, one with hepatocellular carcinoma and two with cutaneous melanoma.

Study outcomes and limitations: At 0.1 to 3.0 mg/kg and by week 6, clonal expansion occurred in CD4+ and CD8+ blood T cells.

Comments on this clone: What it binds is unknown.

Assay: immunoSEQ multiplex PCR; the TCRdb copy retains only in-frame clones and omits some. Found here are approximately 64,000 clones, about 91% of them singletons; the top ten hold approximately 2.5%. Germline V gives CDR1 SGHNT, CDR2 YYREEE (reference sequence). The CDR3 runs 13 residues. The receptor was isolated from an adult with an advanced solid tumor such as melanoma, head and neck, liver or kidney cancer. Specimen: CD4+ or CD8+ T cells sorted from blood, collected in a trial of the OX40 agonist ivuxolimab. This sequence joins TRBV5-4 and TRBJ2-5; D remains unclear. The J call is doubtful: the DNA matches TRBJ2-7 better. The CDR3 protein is CASSLGLGNEQYF. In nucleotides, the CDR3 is TGTGCCAGCAGCTTGGGGCTGGGGAACGAGCAGTACTTC.